The 18 T cell receptor beta chains reported below all come from one sample, sequenced in a study of T cells in Graves' hyperthyroidism and ophthalmopathy. Amplification yielded TCR beta CDR3 regions, with RNA transcripts as the source. RT-PCR in the first round (using the HTBI primer set) targeted the TCR CDR3. One entry per CDR3 protein results from TCRdb running MiXCR on the multiplex PCR reads. The table has a few hundred thousand distinct CDR3 sequences, about 12% seen once. Sequencing input: blood. The receptors were sampled from a woman between 18 and 30 years old with Graves' hyperthyroidism.

Many counts were recorded for this clonotype. The chain couples TRBV20-1 to TRBJ2-1; 9 bases map to TRBD2. This CDR3 contains 15 residues. Germline V gene lookup returns CDR1 DFQATT and CDR2 SNEGSKA (reference sequence). Here the CDR3 DNA reads TGCAGCTCTCTTATTCCGGGACTAGCCCGCAATGAGCAGTTCTTC. Its protein is CSSLIPGLARNEQFF.

This clonotype is categorized as medium-sized. The V call is TRBV15, the J call TRBJ2-6, with D possibly being TRBD2 (5 bases). This CDR3 is 16 amino acids long. Germline CDR1 LNHNV, CDR2 YYDKDF (reference sequence). Trimming left V 0 bases short and J 0 bases short, with 6 bases between. CDR3 nucleotide sequence: TGTGCCACCAGCAGAGAAGGGAGCTCTGGGGCCAACGTCCTGACTTTC. This sequence encodes CATSREGSSGANVLTF. Together with reference TRBV15 and TRBJ2-6, the CDR3 gives the full variable domain: DAMVIQNPRYQVTQFGKPVTLSCSQTLNHNVMYWYQQKSSQAPKLLFHYYDKDFNNEADTPDNFQSRRPNTSFCFLDIRSPGLGDTAMYLCATSREGSSGANVLTFGAGSRLTVL.

This clonotype was seen repeatedly, ten times or more. The chain recombines TRBV7-8 with TRBJ2-3; D possibly corresponds to TRBD2 (7 bases). V was pared by 6 bases and J by 6 bases, with 16 bases between. Germline loops: CDR1 SGHVS, CDR2 FQNEAQ. This CDR3 is built from 14 residues. CDR3 in DNA: TGTGCCAGCAGAGGGGGGGAGGGCCGCGATACGCAGTATTTT. This gives the protein CASRGGEGRDTQYF.

There are many counts of this clonotype. The V and J genes are TRBV6-1 and TRBJ2-7, with D uncertain. Trimming pared 6 bases from V and 0 bases from J, leaving 18 bases between. CDR1 MNHNS and CDR2 SASEGT come from the germline V gene. The CDR3 length is 16 residues. This CDR3 is CASSPGTSLDSYEQYF. In nucleotides, the CDR3 is TGTGCCAGCAGCCCTGGCACCTCCCTCGACTCCTACGAGCAGTACTTC.

V is TRBV20-1 and J is TRBJ2-7, with a tentative D call TRBD1 (5 bases). The CDR3 is made up of 14 amino acids. Trimming removed 6 bases from V and 5 bases from J, with 20 bases in between. The V gene's germline CDR1 is DFQATT and CDR2 SNEGSKA (reference sequence). The CDR3 nucleotides read TGCAGTGCCAATTATTTCACGTCAGGGAACGAGCAGTACTTC. Translated: CSANYFTSGNEQYF.

This clonotype was picked up a small number of times. V gene TRBV15 combines with J gene TRBJ2-1; 14 nucleotides match TRBD2. Germline V gene data show CDR1 as LNHNV and CDR2 as YYDKDF (reference sequence). The CDR3 is 17 amino acids. The junction had 8 bases not matched to a gene; V was cut back by 2 bases and J by 8 bases. Here the CDR3 DNA reads TGTGCCACCAGCAGAACCCCGGGACTAGCGGGAGTCCATGAGCAGTTCTTC. The encoded protein is CATSRTPGLAGVHEQFF. The complete variable domain, with remaining parts taken from reference TRBV15 and TRBJ2-1, reads DAMVIQNPRYQVTQFGKPVTLSCSQTLNHNVMYWYQQKSSQAPKLLFHYYDKDFNNEADTPDNFQSRRPNTSFCFLDIRSPGLGDTAMYLCATSRTPGLAGVHEQFFGPGTRLTVL.

This clonotype has a count of ten or more. The genes are TRBV24-1 and TRBJ2-3; 8 bases line up with TRBD2. Unmatched junction bases numbered 3, after V lost 2 bases and J lost 0 bases. The CDR3 covers 16 residues. Germline CDR1 is KGHDR and CDR2 is SFDVKD. The CDR3 DNA sequence: TGTGCCACCAGTGATTATATAGCGGGGAGCACAGATACGCAGTATTTT. Amino acids: CATSDYIAGSTDTQYF.

The J gene is TRBJ2-5, the V gene TRBV9; 10 nucleotides match TRBD2. V lost 6 bases, J lost 4 bases, and 9 bases stayed unmatched. From germline, CDR1 is SGDLS and CDR2 YYNGEE. The CDR3 contains 15 residues. The CDR3 DNA sequence: TGTGCCAGCAACGAAGGGCCTAGCGGGGGAGAGACCCAGTACTTC. Protein: CASNEGPSGGETQYF.

The gene calls are TRBV9 and TRBJ1-3, with D possibly matching TRBD1 (6 bases). Germline V gene lookup returns CDR1 SGDLS and CDR2 YYNGEE. The CDR3 totals 16 residues. Trimming removed 3 bases from V and 0 bases from J, with 13 bases in between. CDR3 amino acids: CASSGKTGLSGNTIYF. The CDR3 bases are TGTGCCAGCAGCGGGAAGACAGGCCTCTCTGGAAACACCATATATTTT.

As for this clonotype: A much larger clone is a single base away; this may be a read error. CDR3 DNA sequence: TGTGCCAGCGACCCCGCGGGGGCTTACGAGCAGTACTTC. Amino acids: CASDPAGAYEQYF. The genes are TRBV11-2 and TRBJ2-7; D might be TRBD2 (7 bases). This CDR3 comprises 13 residues. V lost 8 bases, J lost 4 bases, and 15 bases lay in between. Germline CDR1 is SGHAT and CDR2 is FQNNGV.

At least ten counts were recorded for this clonotype. The chain is built from TRBV7-9 and TRBJ1-1, with D unresolved. The CDR3 length is 12 residues. CDR1 and CDR2 from the germline V gene are SEHNR and FQNEAQ (reference sequence). Trimming removed 8 bases at V and 1 base at J, with 8 bases between. The CDR3 sequence: CASGSGNTEAFF. The CDR3 DNA sequence: TGTGCCAGCGGAAGTGGGAACACTGAAGCTTTCTTT.

In this sample, this clonotype turned up many times. The V call is TRBV30, the J call TRBJ1-2, with a tentative D call TRBD1 (5 bases). V lost 1 base and J lost 6, with 12 bases in between. The CDR3 consists of 13 residues. Per the germline V gene, CDR1 is GTSNPN and CDR2 is SVGIG (reference sequence). In DNA, the CDR3 is TGTGCCTGGAGTGCCAGGGACGGCCATGGCTACACCTTC. Translated, it gives CAWSARDGHGYTF.

The V call is TRBV5-4, the J call TRBJ2-5; tentatively, D is TRBD2 (7 bases). Germline CDR1 and CDR2: SGHNT and YYREEE (reference sequence). V was cut by 4 bases and J by 5 bases, with 21 bases left in between. This CDR3 has 16 residues. CDR3 bases: TGTGCCAGCAGCGGTTCGGGGGGCCCGCTTCTGGAGACCCAGTACTTC. Translating gives CASSGSGGPLLETQYF.

This chain connects TRBV10-3 to TRBJ2-1; the match to TRBD2 covers 8 bases. The ends lost 2 bases at V and 8 bases at J; junction bases unmatched: 2. The CDR3 totals 13 residues. The germline V gene encodes CDR1 ENHRY and CDR2 SYGVKD. CDR3 region: CAISETGGDEQFF. The DNA of the CDR3 is TGTGCCATCAGTGAGACCGGGGGGGATGAGCAGTTCTTC.

At least ten counts were recorded for this clonotype. The V gene is TRBV28, the J gene TRBJ1-6; D is unclear. This CDR3 comprises 14 residues. CDR1 and CDR2 (germline): MDHEN, SYDVKM. Trimming removed 7 bases at V and 10 bases at J, with 17 bases between. The CDR3 nucleotides are TGTGCCAGCAAACCACCGGGAGGTTACTCACCCCTCCACTTT. It is translated as CASKPPGGYSPLHF.

This clonotype was recorded a few times. The gene calls are TRBV29-1 and TRBJ2-3; 13 bases are shared with TRBD2. Per the germline V gene, CDR1 is SQVTM and CDR2 is ANQGSEA. The CDR3 has 17 amino acids. V gave up 7 bases and J gave up 0 bases; unmatched junction bases: 10. CDR3 bases: TGCAGCGCCGCGGGACTAGCGGGACCAACTAGCACAGATACGCAGTATTTT. This encodes CSAAGLAGPTSTDTQYF.

This clonotype has ten or more counts. J is TRBJ1-1 and V is TRBV5-1; 9 positions match TRBD1. The V gene's germline CDR1 is SGHRS and CDR2 YFSETQ. V lost 4 bases and J lost 5; bases outside the gene matches: 9. The CDR3 is 15 amino acids. The CDR3 bases are TGCGCCAGCAGCCCGGAAACAGGGGGCTTTACTGAAGCTTTCTTT. Its protein product is CASSPETGGFTEAFF.

V and J are TRBV30 and TRBJ2-1; the D gene is possibly TRBD1 (5 bases). The CDR3 extends over 13 amino acids. Trimming stripped 4 bases from V and 7 bases from J, with 14 bases between. CDR1 is GTSNPN and CDR2 is SVGIG in the germline V gene (reference sequence). The DNA for the CDR3 is TGTGCCTGGACAGGGTTACATTTGAATGAGCAGTTCTTC. Its protein product is CAWTGLHLNEQFF.